The 30 T cell receptor beta chains listed next were all sequenced from one sample in a study of CXCR3-negative and CXCR3-positive naive CD8 T cells (dated 2019 in TCRdb). TCRdb names NextSeq 550 as the instrument used. The Human TCR Profiling Kit (MiLaboratory) was used to make UMI-labeled 5' RACE TRB cDNA libraries. TCRdb reprocessed the raw reads; every CDR3 protein sequence is a single record, and DNA is not supplied. The sample's own table lists over 20,000 distinct CDR3 sequences. The ten largest account for less than 5% of the sample. The sample taken for sequencing was naive CXCR3- CD8+ T cells from blood. In the paper's terms, the cell subset or site label means: CD45RO-CCR7+CD27+CD95- naive CD8+ T cells lacking CXCR3 (TNR3-). The receptor set was obtained from a human donor in good health. Some clones in this sample may be carry-over from other donors' samples.

V gene TRBV6-2 or TRBV6-3 combines with J gene TRBJ2-1; the D gene TCRdb calls, TRBD2, cannot be checked with no DNA. The CDR3 consists of 18 residues. Germline assignment: CDR1 MNHEY and CDR2 SVGEGT. CDR3 region: CVSPPGLGELSSYNEQFF.

The chain uses TRBV6-2 or TRBV6-3 and TRBJ2-3; TCRdb outputs TRBD2, but without DNA this stays unchecked. Germline V gene data show CDR1 as MNHEY and CDR2 as SVGEGT. The CDR3 has 14 residues. CDR3 sequence reads: CASTPTAGGDTQYF.

By frequency, this clonotype is medium-sized. The chain joins TRBV12-2 to TRBJ2-1; the D call of TRBD1 rests on TCRdb alone, since no DNA is present to check it. TRBV12-2 is flagged as a pseudogene. CDR3 size: 16 residues. CDR3 in amino acids: CASRCPMRASYNEQFF.

The chain employs TRBV5-5 and TRBJ2-2; TCRdb calls TRBD1, which cannot be checked without DNA. Looked up from germline, CDR1 is SGHKS and CDR2 is YYEKEE (reference sequence). The CDR3 spans 14 residues. CDR3 amino acids: CASSPRPVNGELFF.

CDR3 amino acids: CASSDTGQGPQHF. The chain is built from TRBV6-4 and TRBJ1-5. The CDR3 totals 13 residues. Germline CDR1 MRHNA, CDR2 SNTAGT.

This clonotype is labeled medium-sized (0.01 to 0.1%) based on frequency. The J gene is TRBJ1-1, the V gene TRBV29-1; TCRdb selects TRBD1, and the lack of DNA leaves this call unchecked. CDR1 is SQVTM and CDR2 is ANQGSEA in the germline V gene. The CDR3 runs to 17 residues. CDR3 sequence reads: CSVRGGTGGKMNTEAFF.

The chain joins TRBV29-1 to TRBJ2-3; TCRdb gives TRBD1 as the D gene, but with no DNA this cannot be confirmed. CDR1 is SQVTM and CDR2 is ANQGSEA in the germline V gene. There are 16 residues in the CDR3. The CDR3 sequence is CSVEDPTGLIADTQYF.

The V gene is TRBV19, the J gene TRBJ1-1; the TCRdb D gene call, TRBD1, has no DNA to confirm it. The CDR3 covers 14 residues. The germline V gene encodes CDR1 LNHDA and CDR2 SQIVND (reference sequence). Here the CDR3 reads CASIMGQGYTEAFF.

The V and J genes are TRBV29-1 and TRBJ2-2. Per the germline V gene, CDR1 is SQVTM and CDR2 is ANQGSEA. This CDR3 comprises 15 residues. Here the CDR3 reads CSVESSRANTGELFF.

The chain is built from TRBV29-1 and TRBJ1-2; the D call from TCRdb, TRBD1, cannot be confirmed without DNA. The germline gives CDR1 SQVTM, CDR2 ANQGSEA. CDR3 length: 12 amino acids. The CDR3 sequence is CSVGDSYYGYTF.

Here the CDR3 reads CASSLGGEREQFF. V gene TRBV7-6 combines with J gene TRBJ2-1; TCRdb reports TRBD1, a call that lacks DNA to check it against. The CDR3 spans 13 residues. CDR1 SGHVS and CDR2 FNYEAQ come from the germline V gene.

This sequence joins TRBV25-1 and TRBJ2-5. The CDR3 contains 13 residues. Per the germline V gene, CDR1 is MGHDK and CDR2 is SYGVNS. CDR3 sequence: CASSGAYQETQYF.

The rearrangement links TRBV4-3 to TRBJ2-1; TCRdb outputs TRBD1, but without DNA this stays unchecked. The CDR3 sequence is 15 residues long. Germline CDR1 reads LGHNA; CDR2 reads YSLEER. CDR3: CASSQSRDPDNEQFF.

The V gene is TRBV20-1, the J gene TRBJ1-1. Germline CDR1 reads DFQATT; CDR2 reads SNEGSKA (reference sequence). CDR3 length: 14 amino acids. Here the CDR3 reads CSAGSVGVGTEAFF.

The rearrangement uses TRBV15 and TRBJ2-7. The CDR3 length is 14 residues. CDR1 and CDR2 from the germline V gene are LNHNV and YYDKDF (reference sequence). The CDR3 sequence is CATSRVGEIYEQYF.

The genes are TRBV29-1 and TRBJ2-7; TCRdb reports TRBD2, a call that lacks DNA to check it against. This CDR3 comprises 16 residues. The germline V gene has CDR1 SQVTM and CDR2 ANQGSEA. CDR3 region: CSVVGTGTSGDYEQYF.

The chain carries TRBV29-1 and TRBJ2-2; checking the TCRdb D call of TRBD1 is not possible without DNA. Germline assignment: CDR1 SQVTM and CDR2 ANQGSEA. This CDR3 is 16 amino acids long. The CDR3 loop is CSVVGPGRYSAGELFF.

The rearrangement links TRBV9 to TRBJ2-6. This CDR3 region has 15 residues. The germline CDR1 and CDR2 sequences are SGDLS and YYNGEE. The CDR3 here is CASSVSGSGANVLTF.

The CDR3 region is CASSTASHNEQFF. This rearrangement joins TRBV19 to TRBJ2-1. From germline, CDR1 is LNHDA and CDR2 SQIVND (reference sequence). The CDR3 runs to 13 residues.

The chain recombines TRBV7-3 with TRBJ2-7; TCRdb's D call, TRBD1, is unchecked because there is no DNA. The CDR3 runs 14 residues. Germline CDR1 reads SGHTA; CDR2 reads FQGTGA. CDR3 protein: CASSSVGGQETQYF. Combining the CDR3 with reference TRBV7-3 and TRBJ2-7 gives the whole variable domain GAGVSQTPSNKVTEKGKYVELRCDPISGHTALYWYRQSLGQGPEFLIYFQGTGAADDSGLPNDRFFAVRPEGSVSTLKIQRTERGDSAVYLCASSSVGGQETQYFGPGTRLTVT.

The chain is built from TRBV5-1 and TRBJ1-4. The germline CDR1 and CDR2 sequences are SGHRS and YFSETQ. This CDR3 contains 14 residues. The CDR3 reads CASSLTATNEKLFF.

The rearrangement links TRBV7-3 to TRBJ2-3; TCRdb designates TRBD1, a call that cannot be tested without DNA. This CDR3 spans 15 amino acids. Germline-derived CDR1 and CDR2 are SGHTA and FQGTGA. The CDR3 reads CASSLTGGRTDTQYF.

V and J are TRBV12-3 or TRBV12-4 and TRBJ2-3; as DNA is missing, the TRBD2 call by TCRdb cannot be tested. This CDR3 spans 14 amino acids. CDR3 sequence: CASRRAGVTDTQYF.

This chain links TRBV11-3 with TRBJ2-3; TCRdb's assignment of TRBD1 cannot be checked, as there is no DNA. This CDR3 has 16 amino acids. Germline CDR1 SGHNT, CDR2 YENEEA. The CDR3 is CASSTSGLGVSDTQYF.

This chain joins TRBV28 and TRBJ2-2. Germline V gives CDR1 MDHEN, CDR2 SYDVKM. This CDR3 has 13 residues. The CDR3 protein is CASSFSVAGELFF.

The CDR3 loop is CASGEQGAYEQYF. The J gene is TRBJ2-7, the V gene TRBV12-5; the TCRdb call, TRBD1, lacks DNA for checking. Germline CDR1 LGHNT, CDR2 FRNRAP. This CDR3 comprises 13 residues.

The chain combines TRBV20-1 with TRBJ2-7. This CDR3 contains 13 residues. Germline V lookup: CDR1 DFQATT, CDR2 SNEGSKA (reference sequence). The CDR3 sequence: CSAKGRISYEQYF.

This chain connects TRBV25-1 to TRBJ2-7. This CDR3 spans 13 amino acids. From germline, CDR1 is MGHDK and CDR2 SYGVNS. The CDR3 loop is CASGSDTTYEQYF.

The V call is TRBV29-1, the J call TRBJ2-3. Per the germline V gene, CDR1 is SQVTM and CDR2 is ANQGSEA. This CDR3 contains 14 residues. The CDR3 region is CSVDMGTPTDTQYF.

J is TRBJ2-1 and V is TRBV29-1. This CDR3 contains 13 residues. Germline loops: CDR1 SQVTM, CDR2 ANQGSEA. The CDR3 here is CSVHGGPYNEQFF.